The clone carrying this T cell receptor (beta chain) was seen at least ten times. What it binds is unknown. Germline-derived CDR1 and CDR2 are SQVTM and ANQGSEA. The CDR3 covers 15 residues. Trimming stripped 3 bases from V and 0 bases from J, with 14 bases between. In preparing bulk TCR libraries, previously described methods and listed TCR primers were used. TCRdb ran MiXCR on the PCR reads and lists one entry per CDR3 protein. The sample lists about 640,000 distinct CDR3 sequences, about 20% occurring once. The data derive from a study of molecular identifiers for immune sequencing clone quantification. General study results and limits: Clonotypes surpassing 20 RNA copies contained over 97% of effector molecules, versus under 1% in naive cells. Jurkat TCR RNA that was spiked in from one cell was reportedly detectable among one million naive cells. Highly expanded clone sizes could be underestimated by identical TCR molecules sharing a barcode.

The TCR comes from a human donor in good health. Some libraries in this study had Jurkat cell RNA spiked in. Specimen: naive CD8+ T cells from blood, with Jurkat cell RNA spiked in. Subset: FACS-sorted CD8+CD4-CCR7+CD45RA+ naive T cells. The V and J genes are TRBV29-1 and TRBJ1-1; D call uncertain. The CDR3 nucleotides are TGCAGCGTTGATGGTATGGCTTCCCTGAACACTGAAGCTTTCTTT. This translates into CSVDGMASLNTEAFF.